This T cell receptor (beta chain) came from a study of OX40 agonist ivuxolimab in advanced cancers. General study findings and limits: Patients with a partial response at 0.1-3.0 mg/kg had among the lowest clonal expansion.

V dropped 6 bases and J dropped 11; count of bases not matched to a gene: 11. CDR1 and CDR2 from the germline V gene are MNHEY and SVGAGI. CDR3 length equals 13 residues. Clones were sequenced by immunoSEQ multiplex PCR, and TCRdb holds only the in-frame ones, with some missing. The repertoire holds about 17,000 clones, with 70% to 80% as singletons. Regarding this clone: Its antigen is currently unknown.

The material was CD4+ or CD8+ T cells sorted from blood, obtained in a trial of the OX40 agonist ivuxolimab. The sequence came from an adult with an advanced solid tumor such as melanoma, head and neck, liver or kidney cancer. V usage is TRBV6-5 and J usage is TRBJ1-1; 8 bases match TRBD1. This CDR3 reads CASSRPLDRAAFF. CDR3 sequence (DNA): TGTGCCAGCAGCCGACCATTGGACAGGGCGGCTTTCTTT.